This T cell receptor beta chain was profiled in a study of cytomegalovirus exposure and HLA in healthy donors (dated by TCRdb to about 2017). In the study overall: According to a later analysis, one platform produced both the 110 or so validation repertoires and the 666 repertoires of the first cohort. The study was designed to test whether signatures of past pathogen exposure could be identified by cataloging public T cell receptors. Along with the approximately 650-subject first cohort, a separate validation cohort of roughly 110 different subjects was used. To predict cytomegalovirus infection status, the study brought together high-throughput TCR immunosequencing, statistical association of individual TCRs with disease status, and machine learning.

Notes on this clone: Its antigen is unknown. Per-base quality was not reported, and no clone a single base away is much larger than it.

General study outcomes and caveats: The authors suggested that the approach could potentially be generalized to other disease states and immunological phenotypes. All 120 or so repertoires were used to score co-occurrence in the validation cohort in a later analysis, because that analysis had no HLA typing for the cohort. The classifier was reported to diagnose cytomegalovirus status with high specificity and sensitivity in both the original and validation cohorts. Most TCR sequences were observed very rarely across donors, whereas some public TCRs were present in many individuals. A later analysis found that TCRs clustered in the first cohort also tended to co-occur in the roughly 120 validation repertoires, with approximately 95% of cluster scores above 0. Three of the identified cytomegalovirus-associated TCR beta chains were confirmed in vitro to be specific for cytomegalovirus antigens. The study listed 150 to 200 TCR beta chains as associated with cytomegalovirus.

The library was made by the immunoSEQ multiplex PCR assay. The authors processed their data as follows. A statistical classification framework was developed to diagnose cytomegalovirus status using the catalog of TCR beta chain sequences. In its TCRdb copy, this immuneACCESS table keeps in-frame sequences only and misses some clones. Where compared with another copy, unresolved V genes explain less than half of these, and the others have no known cause. Clonal size and the V and J genes are those of that table, whereas D and trimming came from the DNA. In this sample the table shows fewer than 150,000 clones, roughly 88% of which occur a single time. Jointly, the top ten make up over 6.5% of the sample. For CDR1 and CDR2, the germline V gene lists LGHNA and YSLEER. Reading from cysteine to phenylalanine, the CDR3 counts 15 amino acids. CDR3 DNA only is kept here, 45 bases in frame from base 1. Trimming leaves V shorter by 3 bases and J shorter by 4 bases, with the junction holding 8 bases beyond the gene matches.

Separate from the approximately 670-subject first cohort, the validation cohort of 120 subjects was the group to which the donors belonged. This receptor was identified in a young woman in good health and CMV-seropositive. The sequenced sample consisted of PBMCs. The chain joins TRBV4-3 to TRBJ1-1; the central 7 bases match TRBD1. The CDR3 reads as follows: CASSQARGGSTEAFF. At the DNA level, the sequence is TGCGCCAGCAGCCAGGCCCGAGGGGGCAGCACTGAAGCTTTCTTT.